This entry features one TCR beta chain sequence. Its antigen is undetermined. The CDR3 is 14 amino acids. Germline V gene sequence: CDR1 KGHSH, CDR2 LQKENI. The ends were cut back, 3 bases at V and 4 bases at J, with 12 bases in the middle. This sample is drawn from a study of blood T cells in healthy people across ages. The use of a sample-barcoded 5' primer and a J-beta primer mix characterized a second PCR of roughly 6 to 11 cycles. TCRdb recomputed calls from the 5' RACE reads with MiXCR, one row per CDR3 protein. The sample yields about 280,000 distinct CDR3 sequences, around 30% seen once. Findings and limits, study-wide: What prevented conclusive comparison of naive and antigen-experienced cells was that PBMCs were unsorted. Investigators treated diversity estimates from one million T cells as underestimates. The unknown donor CMV status may have confounded expanded clonotype changes.

The sequence derives from a woman between 65 and 79 years old in good health. The chain joins TRBV18 to TRBJ2-5; D gene unclear. The specimen was blood. CDR3 DNA sequence: TGTGCCAGCTCACCGGTCTTGGGTTTAGAGACCCAGTACTTC. This gives the protein CASSPVLGLETQYF. The full variable domain, rest sourced from reference TRBV18 and TRBJ2-5, is NAGVMQNPRHLVRRRGQEARLRCSPMKGHSHVYWYRQLPEEGLKFMVYLQKENIIDESGMPKERFSAEFPKEGPSILRIQQVVRGDSAAYFCASSPVLGLETQYFGPGTRLLVL.